This is a list of T cell receptor beta chains from one sample in a study of shared clonotypes between healthy human individuals. TCRdb keeps only in-frame clones here, not all; method: immunoSEQ multiplex PCR. The data contain some 1 million clones, approximately 72% of them singletons. Sequencing used memory CD4+ T cells sorted from blood. The receptors come from a man aged 18 to 30 in good health. The CDR3 runs from the conserved cysteine through the conserved F or W. A D gene is named only where the DNA matches it firmly. Clone sizes are given selectively: once, few, many, or a class where the clone is expanded.

V	size	D	length	J	DNA	CDR3
TRBV7-2	NA	TRBD1	15	TRBJ1-5	TGTGCCAGCAGCTTAGCAGGGGGCGGCAATCAGCCCCAGCATTTT	CASSLAGGGNQPQHF
TRBV9	NA	NA	15	TRBJ2-2	TGTGCCAGCAGCGCGTACGGAGGAAGCGTCGGGGAGCTGTTTTTT	CASSAYGGSVGELFF
TRBV10-3	NA	TRBD1	14	TRBJ1-5	TGTGCCATCAGTAGGGACAGCAACAATCAGCCCCAGCATTTT	CAISRDSNNQPQHF
TRBV18	NA	NA	13	TRBJ1-4	TGTGCCAGCTCACGGGGACGGGATGAAAAACTGTTTTTT	CASSRGRDEKLFF
TRBV5-6	few	NA	15	TRBJ1-1	TGTGCCAGCAGCCCCTCTGCAGGATTGAACACTGAAGCTTTCTTT	CASSPSAGLNTEAFF
TRBV6-1	NA	NA	11	TRBJ2-2	TGTGCCAGCAGTTCCCGAGGGGAGCTGTTTTTT	CASSSRGELFF
TRBV7-2	NA	NA	13	TRBJ2-5	TGTGCCAGCAGCTTATTAGTGGCAGAGACCCAGTACTTC	CASSLLVAETQYF
TRBV7-8	NA	TRBD1	16	TRBJ2-5	TGTGCCAGCAGCTTAGCGGAGAGGACAGGCGTAAAGACCCAGTACTTC	CASSLAERTGVKTQYF
TRBV6-6	NA	NA	15	TRBJ1-3	TGTGCCAGCAGTGTCCGTACCACTTCTGGAAACACCATATATTTT	CASSVRTTSGNTIYF
TRBV5-4	NA	NA	15	TRBJ2-7	TGTGCCAGCAGCTTGGGCCGGGGGGCTAACTACGAGCAGTACTTC	CASSLGRGANYEQYF
TRBV28	NA	NA	15	TRBJ1-4	TGTGCCAGCAGTCTACCTCAGGGGCTTAACGAAAAACTGTTTTTT	CASSLPQGLNEKLFF
TRBV5-4	NA	NA	15	TRBJ2-1	TGTGCCAGCAGCGTCCCGGGTGGCTCCTACAATGAGCAGTTCTTC	CASSVPGGSYNEQFF
TRBV9	NA	NA	15	TRBJ2-5	TGTGCCAGCAGCGTAGCTAACATGGTGACAGCGACCCAGTACTTC	CASSVANMVTATQYF
TRBV18	NA	NA	14	TRBJ2-1	TGTGCCAGCTCACCACTAATTACCTACAATGAGCAGTTCTTC	CASSPLITYNEQFF
TRBV6-6	NA	TRBD1	15	TRBJ2-6	TGTGCCAGCAGCTCCGACAGGGATGGGGCCAACGTCCTGACTTTC	CASSSDRDGANVLTF
TRBV5-6	NA	NA	17	TRBJ2-1	TGTGCCAGCAGCGAACAGGGGAGGGGTGCGGTTACGAATGAGCAGTTCTTC	CASSEQGRGAVTNEQFF
TRBV18	NA	TRBD1	15	TRBJ2-1	TGTGCCAGCTCGTTCGACAGGGGGAAATACAATGAGCAGTTCTTC	CASSFDRGKYNEQFF
TRBV7-6	many	NA	15	TRBJ1-3	TGTGCCAGCAGCCCCGGACCGAACTCTGGAAACACCATATATTTT	CASSPGPNSGNTIYF
TRBV1	NA	NA	20	TRBJ2-1	TGCACCAGCAGCCAAGATCCTTCGACTAGCGGGAACCGTAAGTACAATGAGCAGTTCTTC	CTSSQDPSTSGNRKYNEQFF
TRBV6-1	NA	NA	14	TRBJ2-1	TGTGCCAGCAGTGAGGCTCCCAGGGGCAATGAGCAGTTCTTC	CASSEAPRGNEQFF
TRBV25-1	NA	TRBD2	16	TRBJ2-1	TGTGCCAGCAGTGCCGGGACTAGCGGGAGGGCCGATGAGCAGTTCTTC	CASSAGTSGRADEQFF
TRBV2	NA	TRBD2	14	TRBJ2-5	TGTGCCAGCAGTAGGACTAGCGGGCAAGAGACCCAGTACTTC	CASSRTSGQETQYF
TRBV2	NA	NA	14	TRBJ1-3	TGTGCCAGCAGTGATGGGGGCGTCGGAAACACCATATATTTT	CASSDGGVGNTIYF
TRBV21-1	NA	NA	15	TRBJ2-3	TGTGCCAGCAGCAAAGGCCCGGGGCCCCCAGATACGCAGTATTTT	CASSKGPGPPDTQYF
TRBV18	few	NA	13	TRBJ1-1	TGTGCCAGCTCGACCTGGGGGGGTAGTGAAGCTTTCTTT	CASSTWGGSEAFF
TRBV5-1	few	NA	14	TRBJ2-7	TGCGCCAGCAGCTCCACGACAGGAAGATACGAGCAGTACTTC	CASSSTTGRYEQYF
TRBV28	NA	NA	16	TRBJ2-6	TGTGCCAGCAGTGGACGAGAGTTCTCTGGGGCCAACGTCCTGACTTTC	CASSGREFSGANVLTF
TRBV2	NA	NA	11	TRBJ1-2	TGTGCCAGCAGTGGGGCAGGTAGCGGCCGGTTC	CASSGAGSGRF
TRBV30	NA	NA	12	TRBJ1-2	TGTGCCTTCAGGGGCGTAAACTATGGCTACACCTTC	CAFRGVNYGYTF
TRBV18	NA	TRBD2	14	TRBJ2-7	TGTGCCAGCTCCCCGGGACTAGGAGGCTACGAGCAGTACTTC	CASSPGLGGYEQYF
TRBV5-4	NA	TRBD2	14	TRBJ2-3	TGTGCCAGCAGCTCGGGACTAGAAGCAGATACGCAGTATTTT	CASSSGLEADTQYF
TRBV5-6	NA	TRBD2	17	TRBJ2-1	TGTGCCAGCAGCTGGGGGACTAGCGGGAGGGTTGGCAATGAGCAGTTCTTC	CASSWGTSGRVGNEQFF
TRBV5-1	NA	TRBD1	14	TRBJ2-7	TGCGCCAGCAGCTCGGGACAGGGACACTACGAGCAGTACTTC	CASSSGQGHYEQYF
TRBV7-2	few	NA	13	TRBJ2-5	TGTGCCAGCAGACCGGGTTTAAAAGAGACCCAGTACTTC	CASRPGLKETQYF
TRBV5-1	NA	TRBD2	18	TRBJ2-2	TGCGCCAGCAGCAGTCGGACTAGCGGGAGGGCGAGCACCGGGGAGCTGTTTTTT	CASSSRTSGRASTGELFF
TRBV12-5	NA	NA	11	TRBJ2-3	TGTGCTAGTGGTTTGGAGGCTGAGGGGTTTTTT	CASGLEAEGFF
TRBV10-3	NA	TRBD2	15	TRBJ2-3	TGTGCCATCAAGAGAGCGGGAGAGTCCACAGATACGCAGTATTTT	CAIKRAGESTDTQYF
TRBV30	once	TRBD1	13	TRBJ2-2	TGTGCCTGGAGCGGACAGGGGGCCGGGGAGCTGTTTTTT	CAWSGQGAGELFF
TRBV5-6	NA	NA	18	TRBJ2-6	TGTGCCAGCAGCATAATGGGACAGCCGGGAGAGCTTGCCAACGTCCTGACTTTC	CASSIMGQPGELANVLTF
TRBV29-1	NA	NA	12	TRBJ1-2	TGCAGCGTGGAGGGGACTCTGGATGGCTACACCTTC	CSVEGTLDGYTF
TRBV7-2	NA	NA	14	TRBJ2-1	TGTGCCAGCAGCTTAGAAGCGTACTACAATGAGCAGTTCTTC	CASSLEAYYNEQFF